What follows describes a single T cell receptor beta chain. In germline, CDR1 is LGHNT, CDR2 FRNRAP. CDR3 size: 20 residues. V shed 2 bases and J 0 bases; nucleotides not matched to a gene: 10. These data come from a study of blood T cell repertoires in COVID-19. Study context: The origin of the acute and convalescent COVID-19 samples was the United States, Italy and Spain. PBMCs, B-cell-depleted T cells, or T cells provided the cDNA or gDNA that made up the material.

Source study methods: Amplified reference gene primers provided the basis for estimating nucleated cell counts. Repertoires were generated with immunoSEQ multiplex PCR, while TCRdb's copy carries only in-frame clones and drops some. D and trimming come from the DNA, and the V and J calls and clone size come from that table. The sample yields 150,000 to 200,000 clones, 86% seen once. The J gene is TRBJ2-6, the V gene TRBV12-5; TRBD1 aligns across 10 bases. The TCR originated in a man between 18 and 35 years old with acute or convalescent COVID-19. Source material: peripheral blood. Here the CDR3 reads CASGLLGTGESGSGANVLTF. The DNA of the CDR3 is TGTGCTAGTGGTTTGCTGGGGACAGGGGAAAGTGGCTCTGGGGCCAACGTCCTGACTTTC. Full variable domain (outside the CDR3, taken from reference TRBV12-5 and TRBJ2-6): DARVTQTPRHKVTEMGQEVTMRCQPILGHNTVFWYRQTMMQGLELLAYFRNRAPLDDSGMPKDRFSAEMPDATLATLKIQPSEPRDSAVYFCASGLLGTGESGSGANVLTFGAGSRLTVL.